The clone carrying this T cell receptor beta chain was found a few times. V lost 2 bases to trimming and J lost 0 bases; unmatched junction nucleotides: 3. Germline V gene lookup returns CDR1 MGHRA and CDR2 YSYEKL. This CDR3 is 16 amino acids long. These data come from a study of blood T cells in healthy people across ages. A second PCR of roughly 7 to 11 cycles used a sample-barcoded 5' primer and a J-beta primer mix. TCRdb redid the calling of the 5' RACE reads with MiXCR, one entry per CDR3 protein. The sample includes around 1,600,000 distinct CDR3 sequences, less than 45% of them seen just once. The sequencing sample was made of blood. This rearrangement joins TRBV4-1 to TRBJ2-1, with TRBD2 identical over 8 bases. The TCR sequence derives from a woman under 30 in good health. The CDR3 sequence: CASSQTTSASYNEQFF. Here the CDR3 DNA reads TGCGCCAGCAGCCAAACGACTAGCGCCTCCTACAATGAGCAGTTCTTC.